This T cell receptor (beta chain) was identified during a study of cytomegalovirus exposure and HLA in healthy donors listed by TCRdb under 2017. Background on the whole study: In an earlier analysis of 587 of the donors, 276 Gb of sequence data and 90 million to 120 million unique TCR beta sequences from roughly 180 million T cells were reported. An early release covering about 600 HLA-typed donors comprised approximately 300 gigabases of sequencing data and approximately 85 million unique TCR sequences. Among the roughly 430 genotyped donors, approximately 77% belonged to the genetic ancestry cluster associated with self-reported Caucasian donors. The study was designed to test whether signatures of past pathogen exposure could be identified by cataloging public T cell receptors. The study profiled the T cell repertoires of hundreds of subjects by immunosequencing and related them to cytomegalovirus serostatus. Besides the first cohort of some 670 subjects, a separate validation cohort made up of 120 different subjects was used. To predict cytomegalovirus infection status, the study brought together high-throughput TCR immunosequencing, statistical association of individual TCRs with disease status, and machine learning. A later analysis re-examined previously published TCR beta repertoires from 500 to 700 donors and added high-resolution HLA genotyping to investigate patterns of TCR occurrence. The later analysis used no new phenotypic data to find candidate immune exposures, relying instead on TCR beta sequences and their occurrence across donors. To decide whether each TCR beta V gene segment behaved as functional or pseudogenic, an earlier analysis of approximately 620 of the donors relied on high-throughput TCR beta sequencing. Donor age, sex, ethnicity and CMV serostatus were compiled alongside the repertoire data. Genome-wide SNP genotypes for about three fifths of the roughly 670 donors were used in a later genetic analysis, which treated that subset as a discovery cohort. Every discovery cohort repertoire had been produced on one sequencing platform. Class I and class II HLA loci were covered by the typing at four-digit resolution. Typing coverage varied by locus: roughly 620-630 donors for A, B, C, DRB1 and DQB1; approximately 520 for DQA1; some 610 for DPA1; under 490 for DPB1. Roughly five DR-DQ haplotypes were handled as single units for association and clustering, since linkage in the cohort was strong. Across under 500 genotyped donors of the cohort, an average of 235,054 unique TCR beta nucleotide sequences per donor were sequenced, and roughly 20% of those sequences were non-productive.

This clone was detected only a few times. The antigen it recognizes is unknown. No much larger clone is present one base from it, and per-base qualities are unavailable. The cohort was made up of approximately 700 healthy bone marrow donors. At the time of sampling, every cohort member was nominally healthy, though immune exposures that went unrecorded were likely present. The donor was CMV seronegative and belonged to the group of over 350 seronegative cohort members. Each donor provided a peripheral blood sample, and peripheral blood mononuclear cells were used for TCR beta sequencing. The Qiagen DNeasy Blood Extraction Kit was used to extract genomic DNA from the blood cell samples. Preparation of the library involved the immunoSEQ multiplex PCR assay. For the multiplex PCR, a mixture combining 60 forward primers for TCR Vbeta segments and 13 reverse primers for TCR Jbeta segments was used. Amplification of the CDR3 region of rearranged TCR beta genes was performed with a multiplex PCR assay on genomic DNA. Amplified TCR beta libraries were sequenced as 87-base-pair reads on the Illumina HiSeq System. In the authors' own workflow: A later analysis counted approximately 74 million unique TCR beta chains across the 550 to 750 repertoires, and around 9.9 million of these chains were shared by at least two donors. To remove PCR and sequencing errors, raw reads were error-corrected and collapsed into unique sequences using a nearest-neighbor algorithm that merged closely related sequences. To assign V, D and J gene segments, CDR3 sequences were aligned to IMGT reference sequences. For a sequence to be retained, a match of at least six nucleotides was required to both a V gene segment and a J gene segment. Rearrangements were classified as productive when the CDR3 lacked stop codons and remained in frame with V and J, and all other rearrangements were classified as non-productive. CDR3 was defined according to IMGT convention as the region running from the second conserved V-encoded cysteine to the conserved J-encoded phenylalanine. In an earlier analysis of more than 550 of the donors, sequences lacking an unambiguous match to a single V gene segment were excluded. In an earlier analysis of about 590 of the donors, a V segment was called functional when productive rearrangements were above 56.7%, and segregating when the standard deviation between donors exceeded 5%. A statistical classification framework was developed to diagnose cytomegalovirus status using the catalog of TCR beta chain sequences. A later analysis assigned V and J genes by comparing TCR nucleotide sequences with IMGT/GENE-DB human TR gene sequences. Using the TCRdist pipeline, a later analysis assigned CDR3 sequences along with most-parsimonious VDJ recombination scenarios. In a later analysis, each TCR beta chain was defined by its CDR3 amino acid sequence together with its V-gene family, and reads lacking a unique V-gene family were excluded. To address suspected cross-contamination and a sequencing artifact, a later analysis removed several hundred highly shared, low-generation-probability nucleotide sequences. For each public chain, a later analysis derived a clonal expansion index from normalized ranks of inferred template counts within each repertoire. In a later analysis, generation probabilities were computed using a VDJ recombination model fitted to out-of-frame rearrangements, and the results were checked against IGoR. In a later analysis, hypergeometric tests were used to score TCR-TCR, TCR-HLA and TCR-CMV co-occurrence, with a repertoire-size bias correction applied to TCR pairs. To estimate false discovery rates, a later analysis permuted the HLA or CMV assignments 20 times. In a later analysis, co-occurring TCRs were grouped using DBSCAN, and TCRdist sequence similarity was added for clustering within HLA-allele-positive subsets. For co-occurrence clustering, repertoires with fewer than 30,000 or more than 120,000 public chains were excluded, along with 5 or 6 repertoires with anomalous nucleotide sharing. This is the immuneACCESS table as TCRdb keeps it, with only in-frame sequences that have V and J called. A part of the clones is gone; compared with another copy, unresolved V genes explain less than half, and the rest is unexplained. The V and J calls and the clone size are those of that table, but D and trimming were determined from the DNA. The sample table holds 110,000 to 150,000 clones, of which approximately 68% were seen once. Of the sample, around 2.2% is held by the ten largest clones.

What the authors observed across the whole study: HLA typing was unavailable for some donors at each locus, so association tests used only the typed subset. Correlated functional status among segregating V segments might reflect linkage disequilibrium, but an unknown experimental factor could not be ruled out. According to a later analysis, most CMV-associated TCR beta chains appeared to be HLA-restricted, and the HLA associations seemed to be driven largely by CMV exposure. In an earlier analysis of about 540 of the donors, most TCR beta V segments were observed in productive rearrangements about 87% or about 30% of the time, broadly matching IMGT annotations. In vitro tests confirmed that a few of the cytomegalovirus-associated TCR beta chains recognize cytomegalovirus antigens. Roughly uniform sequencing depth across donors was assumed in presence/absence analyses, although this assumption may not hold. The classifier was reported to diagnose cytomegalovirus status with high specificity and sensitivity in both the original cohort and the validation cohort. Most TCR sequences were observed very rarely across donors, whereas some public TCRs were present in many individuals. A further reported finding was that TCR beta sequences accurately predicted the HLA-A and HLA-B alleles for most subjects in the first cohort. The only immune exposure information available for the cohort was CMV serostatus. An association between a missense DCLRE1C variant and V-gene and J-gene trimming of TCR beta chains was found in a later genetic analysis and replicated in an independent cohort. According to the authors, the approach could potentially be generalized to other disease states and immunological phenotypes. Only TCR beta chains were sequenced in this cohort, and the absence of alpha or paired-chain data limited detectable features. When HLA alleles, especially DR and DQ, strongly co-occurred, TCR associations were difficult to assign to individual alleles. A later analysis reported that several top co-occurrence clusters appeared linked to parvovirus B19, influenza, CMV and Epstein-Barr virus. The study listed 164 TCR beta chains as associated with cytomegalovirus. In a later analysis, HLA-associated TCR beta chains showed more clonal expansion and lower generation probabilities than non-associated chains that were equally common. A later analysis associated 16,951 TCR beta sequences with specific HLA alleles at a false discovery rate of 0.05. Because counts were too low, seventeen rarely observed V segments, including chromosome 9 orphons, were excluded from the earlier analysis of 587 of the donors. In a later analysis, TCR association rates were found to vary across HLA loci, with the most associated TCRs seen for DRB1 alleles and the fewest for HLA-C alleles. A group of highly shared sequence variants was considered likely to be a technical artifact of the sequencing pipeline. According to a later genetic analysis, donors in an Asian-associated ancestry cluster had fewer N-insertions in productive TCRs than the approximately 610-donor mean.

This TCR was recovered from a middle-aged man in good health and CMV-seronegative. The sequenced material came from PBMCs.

The DNA is TGTGCCAGCAGCGTAGTCGGGGGCGAGCAGTACTTC. It translates to CASSVVGGEQYF. This receptor chain uses TRBV9 and TRBJ2-7; TRBD2 is a weak D gene call, 6 bases matching. From the cysteine up to the phenylalanine, the CDR3 has a length of 12 residues. This entry keeps only the CDR3 DNA: 36 bases, framed from base 1. Trimming at the junction amounts to 0 bases on V and 6 bases on J, and the germline ends lie 7 bases apart. From a lookup of the germline V gene, CDR1 and CDR2 are SGDLS and YYNGEE.